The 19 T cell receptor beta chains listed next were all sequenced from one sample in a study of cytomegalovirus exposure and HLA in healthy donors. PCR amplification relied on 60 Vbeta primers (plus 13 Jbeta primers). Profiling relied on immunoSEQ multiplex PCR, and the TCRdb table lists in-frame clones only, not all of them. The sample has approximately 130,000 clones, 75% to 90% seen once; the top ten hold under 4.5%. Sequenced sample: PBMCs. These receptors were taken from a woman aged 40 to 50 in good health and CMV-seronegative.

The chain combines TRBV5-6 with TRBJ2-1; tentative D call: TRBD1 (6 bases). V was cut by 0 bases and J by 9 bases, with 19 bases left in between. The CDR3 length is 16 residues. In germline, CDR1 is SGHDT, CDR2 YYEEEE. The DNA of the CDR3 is TGTGCCAGCAGCTTGGCCGCTTGGGGGCGCGGTGGTGAGCAGTTCTTC. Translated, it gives CASSLAAWGRGGEQFF.

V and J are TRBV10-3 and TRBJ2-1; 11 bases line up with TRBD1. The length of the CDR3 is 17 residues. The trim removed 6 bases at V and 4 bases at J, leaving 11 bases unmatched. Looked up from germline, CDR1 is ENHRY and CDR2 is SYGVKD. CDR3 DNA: TGTGCCATCAGCGATGGGTGGGGGACAGGGGGGTACAATGAGCAGTTCTTC. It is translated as CAISDGWGTGGYNEQFF.

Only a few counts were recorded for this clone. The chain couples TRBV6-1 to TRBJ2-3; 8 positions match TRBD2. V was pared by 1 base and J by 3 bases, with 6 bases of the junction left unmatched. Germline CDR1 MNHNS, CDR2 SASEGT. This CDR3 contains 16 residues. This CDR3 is CASSEVDGGGTDTQYF. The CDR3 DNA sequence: TGTGCCAGCAGTGAAGTTGACGGGGGGGGTACAGATACGCAGTATTTT.

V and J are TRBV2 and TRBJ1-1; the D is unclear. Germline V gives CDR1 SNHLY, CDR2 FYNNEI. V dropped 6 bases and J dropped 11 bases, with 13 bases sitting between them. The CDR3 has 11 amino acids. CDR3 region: CASRGSSEAFF. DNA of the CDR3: TGTGCCAGCAGGGGGAGCAGTGAGGCTTTCTTT. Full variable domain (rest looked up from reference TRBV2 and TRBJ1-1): EPEVTQTPSHQVTQMGQEVILRCVPISNHLYFYWYRQILGQKVEFLVSFYNNEISEKSEIFDDQFSVERPDGSNFTLKIRSTKLEDSAMYFCASRGSSEAFFGQGTRLTVV.

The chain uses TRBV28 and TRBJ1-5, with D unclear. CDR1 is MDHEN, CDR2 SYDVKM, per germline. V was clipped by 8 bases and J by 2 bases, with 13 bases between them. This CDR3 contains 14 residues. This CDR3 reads CASVGRMGNQPQHF. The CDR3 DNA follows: TGTGCCAGCGTTGGGCGAATGGGCAATCAGCCCCAGCATTTT. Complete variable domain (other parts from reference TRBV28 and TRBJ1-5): DVKVTQSSRYLVKRTGEKVFLECVQDMDHENMFWYRQDPGLGLRLIYFSYDVKMKEKGDIPEGYSVSREKKERFSLILESASTNQTSMYLCASVGRMGNQPQHFGDGTRLSIL.

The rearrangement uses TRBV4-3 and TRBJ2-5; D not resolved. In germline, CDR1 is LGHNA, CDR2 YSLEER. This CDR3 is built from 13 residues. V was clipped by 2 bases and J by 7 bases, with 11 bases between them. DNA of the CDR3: TGCGCCAGCAGCCAAATGCGTGAGGCGACCCAGTACTTC. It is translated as CASSQMREATQYF.

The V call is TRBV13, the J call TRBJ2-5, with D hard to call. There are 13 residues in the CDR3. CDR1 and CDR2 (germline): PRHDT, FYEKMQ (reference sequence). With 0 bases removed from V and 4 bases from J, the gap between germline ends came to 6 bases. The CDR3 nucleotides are TGTGCCAGCAGCTTAGGAGCTTTAGAGACCCAGTACTTC. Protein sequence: CASSLGALETQYF.

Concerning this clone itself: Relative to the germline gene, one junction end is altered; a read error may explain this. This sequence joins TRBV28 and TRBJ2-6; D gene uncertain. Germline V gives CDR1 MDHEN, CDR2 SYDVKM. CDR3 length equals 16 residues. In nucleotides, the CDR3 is TGTGCCCGCAGTTTAGATCCGGGTAGCGGGGCCAACGTCCTGACTTTC. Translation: CARSLDPGSGANVLTF.

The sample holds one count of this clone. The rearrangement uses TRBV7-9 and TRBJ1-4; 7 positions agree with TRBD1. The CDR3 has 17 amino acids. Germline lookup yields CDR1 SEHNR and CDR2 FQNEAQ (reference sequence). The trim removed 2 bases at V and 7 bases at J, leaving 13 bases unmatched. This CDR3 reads CASSLSPQGVIGEKLFF. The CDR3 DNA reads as TGTGCCAGCAGCTTATCACCCCAGGGGGTAATCGGTGAAAAACTGTTTTTT.

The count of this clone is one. The CDR3 coding sequence is TGTGCCAGCAGTTTCTTTGAGGGGACAGTCACCGGGGAGCTGTTTTTT. It specifies CASSFFEGTVTGELFF. The V gene is TRBV27, the J gene TRBJ2-2; 7 nucleotides align to TRBD1. Trimming cost V 3 bases and J 4 bases; bases outside gene matches: 8. Germline V gene data show CDR1 as MNHEY and CDR2 as SMNVEV (reference sequence). The CDR3 consists of 16 residues.

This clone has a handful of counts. The CDR3 is CASSLGLAGNTGELFF. The DNA of the CDR3 is TGCGCCAGCAGCCTCGGACTAGCGGGGAACACCGGGGAGCTGTTTTTT. V and J are TRBV5-1 and TRBJ2-2; 11 bases line up with TRBD2. CDR3 length: 16 residues. In germline, CDR1 is SGHRS, CDR2 YFSETQ. With 4 bases clipped from V and 1 base from J, the junction kept 3 bases outside the gene matches.

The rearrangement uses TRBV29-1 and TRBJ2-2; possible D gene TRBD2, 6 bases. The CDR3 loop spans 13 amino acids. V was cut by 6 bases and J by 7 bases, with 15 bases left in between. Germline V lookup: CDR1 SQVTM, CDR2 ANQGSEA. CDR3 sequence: CSVCESGLGELFF. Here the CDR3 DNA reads TGCAGCGTCTGCGAATCGGGACTCGGGGAGCTGTTTTTT.

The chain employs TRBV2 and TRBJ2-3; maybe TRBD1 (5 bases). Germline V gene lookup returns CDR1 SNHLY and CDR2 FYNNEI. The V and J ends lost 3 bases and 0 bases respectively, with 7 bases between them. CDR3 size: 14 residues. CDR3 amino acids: CASSESGSTDTQYF. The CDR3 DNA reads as TGTGCCAGCAGTGAGTCAGGGAGCACAGATACGCAGTATTTT.

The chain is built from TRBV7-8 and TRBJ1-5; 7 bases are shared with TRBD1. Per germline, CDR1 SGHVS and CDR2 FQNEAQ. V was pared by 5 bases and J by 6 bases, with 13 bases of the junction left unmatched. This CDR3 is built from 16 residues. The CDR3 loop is CASSPGGLGTSQPQHF. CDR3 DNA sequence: TGTGCCAGCAGCCCAGGGGGATTGGGGACGAGTCAGCCCCAGCATTTT.

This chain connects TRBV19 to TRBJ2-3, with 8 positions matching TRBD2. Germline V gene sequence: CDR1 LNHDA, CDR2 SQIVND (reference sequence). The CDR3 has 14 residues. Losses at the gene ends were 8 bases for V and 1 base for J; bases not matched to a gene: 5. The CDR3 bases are TGTGCCAGTTCTGAGACTAGCGGCACAGATACGCAGTATTTT. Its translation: CASSETSGTDTQYF.

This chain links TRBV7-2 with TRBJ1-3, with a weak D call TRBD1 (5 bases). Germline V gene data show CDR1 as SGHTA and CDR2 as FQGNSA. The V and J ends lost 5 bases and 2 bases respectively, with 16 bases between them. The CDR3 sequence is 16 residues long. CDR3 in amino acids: CASSHRRGGTGNTIYF. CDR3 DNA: TGTGCCAGCAGCCATCGCCGGGGGGGTACTGGAAACACCATATATTTT.

The chain's CDR3 is CASSPPGVGEQYF. The CDR3 nucleotides read TGTGCCAGCAGTCCCCCGGGGGTAGGCGAGCAGTACTTC. V gene TRBV27 combines with J gene TRBJ2-7, with D perhaps TRBD2 (6 bases). Trimming removed 5 bases at V and 6 bases at J, with 14 bases between. Germline V gives CDR1 MNHEY, CDR2 SMNVEV (reference sequence). The CDR3 length is 13 residues.

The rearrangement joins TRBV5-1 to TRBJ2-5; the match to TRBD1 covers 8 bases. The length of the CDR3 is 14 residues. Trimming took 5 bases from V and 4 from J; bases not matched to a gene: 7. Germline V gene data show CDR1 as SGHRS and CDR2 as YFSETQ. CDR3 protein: CASRPDRGGETQYF. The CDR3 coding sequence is TGCGCCAGCAGACCTGACAGGGGTGGAGAGACCCAGTACTTC.

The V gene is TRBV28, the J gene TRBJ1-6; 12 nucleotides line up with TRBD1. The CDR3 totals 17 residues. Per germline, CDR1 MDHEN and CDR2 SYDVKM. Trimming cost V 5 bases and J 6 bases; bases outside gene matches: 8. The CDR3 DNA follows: TGTGCCAGCAGTCTACGGGGGACAGGGGGCCTTAATTCACCCCTCCACTTT. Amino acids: CASSLRGTGGLNSPLHF.